These T cell receptor beta chains were read from a single sample in a study of blood T cell repertoires in COVID-19. Generated by immunoSEQ multiplex PCR, the TCRdb table keeps only in-frame clones and is missing some. The sample has about 360,000 clones, about 87% seen once. Sequenced input: PBMCs or T cells enriched from blood (not recorded which). These receptors came from a middle-aged man in a cohort exposed to, infected with or recovered from COVID-19 (not recorded which). Both conserved end residues are part of each CDR3. Each record gives: D gene, clone size, V gene, J gene, CDR3 DNA, CDR3 protein. The D gene is left open where the match is weak. Clone size is not always given. Where it is, it says once, few, many or a class for expanded clones.

TRBD2,-,TRBV5-1,TRBJ2-1,TGCGCCAGCAGCTTGGCACTAGCGCAGAGCTCCTACAATGAGCAGTTCTTC,CASSLALAQSSYNEQFF
TRBD2,-,TRBV7-2,TRBJ2-5,TGTGCCAGCAGCTTAGAGTATGGAGCGGGAGGGCCTGAGACCCAGTACTTC,CASSLEYGAGGPETQYF
TRBD2,-,TRBV5-1,TRBJ2-1,TGCGCCAGCAGCTTGCCCGGGACTAGCGTCAATGAGCAGTTCTTC,CASSLPGTSVNEQFF
TRBD2,once,TRBV18,TRBJ2-1,TGTGCCAGCTCCCTCCTAGCGGAATCCTACAATGAGCAGTTCTTC,CASSLLAESYNEQFF
TRBD1,-,TRBV4-2,TRBJ1-3,TGTGCCAGCAGCCAAGATGAAGGGGGCGTAGGAAACACCATATATTTT,CASSQDEGGVGNTIYF
-,few,TRBV28,TRBJ1-1,TGTGCCAGCACTGTCGGGGGGAAGGCTTTCTTT,CASTVGGKAFF
TRBD2,-,TRBV9,TRBJ2-2,TGTGCCAGCAGCGTAGCTAGCGGGGATCCCACCGGGGAGCTGTTTTTT,CASSVASGDPTGELFF
TRBD1,-,TRBV10-2,TRBJ1-5,TGCGCCAGCAGTGGACAGGGTTGGCAGCCCCAGCATTTT,CASSGQGWQPQHF
-,-,TRBV7-2,TRBJ1-5,TGTGCCAGCAGCTGGGGCGAAGGGCAGCCCCAGCATTTT,CASSWGEGQPQHF
TRBD1,-,TRBV3-1/TRBV3-2,TRBJ1-2,TGTGCCAGCAGCTTTAGACAGGGGTCTAACTATGGCTACACCTTC,CASSFRQGSNYGYTF
-,-,TRBV6-1,TRBJ1-3,TGTGCCAGCAGTGACCAGGGGAGCTTTGGAAACACCATATATTTT,CASSDQGSFGNTIYF
-,few,TRBV19,TRBJ1-5,TGTGCCAGTACCCTCGGGGCAGCGGAGGGGCCCCAGCATTTT,CASTLGAAEGPQHF
TRBD1,-,TRBV18,TRBJ1-5,TGTGCCAGCTCACCTGGGACAGCCGATCAGCCCCAGCATTTT,CASSPGTADQPQHF
TRBD1,-,TRBV11-2,TRBJ2-6,TGTGCCAGCAGCCCTAGATCTTGGACAGGGTTACCCGGGGCCAACGTCCTGACTTTC,CASSPRSWTGLPGANVLTF
-,many,TRBV6-5,TRBJ2-1,TGTGCCAGCAGTTCACAGGGTAGCTCCTACAATGAGCAGTTCTTC,CASSSQGSSYNEQFF
TRBD2,-,TRBV7-6,TRBJ2-3,TGTGCCAGCAGCCCCTCCCCCGGGACTAGCGGCACAGATACGCAGTATTTT,CASSPSPGTSGTDTQYF
-,-,TRBV5-1,TRBJ1-1,TGCGCCAGCCGAGGGGGCACTGAAGCTTTCTTT,CASRGGTEAFF
TRBD2,-,TRBV4-1,TRBJ2-3,TGCGCCAGCAGCCACCCAACTAGCGGGAGCACAGATACGCAGTATTTT,CASSHPTSGSTDTQYF
-,once,TRBV21-1,TRBJ1-4,TGTGCCAGCAGCAAAGTAGGTCGAGGGGGAAATGAAAAACTGTTTTTT,CASSKVGRGGNEKLFF
-,-,TRBV6-1,TRBJ2-7,TGTGCCAGCAGTGAAGGGCCTCTCTCCTACGAGCAGTACTTC,CASSEGPLSYEQYF
-,-,TRBV6-2/TRBV6-3,TRBJ2-3,TGTGCCAGCAGCCCTAGGGCAGCGGGCATCACAGATACGCAGTATTTT,CASSPRAAGITDTQYF
TRBD2,-,TRBV7-2,TRBJ2-2,TGTGCCAGCAGCTGGACTAGTGCCGGGGAGCTGTTTTTT,CASSWTSAGELFF
-,-,TRBV27,TRBJ1-1,TGTGCCAGCAGTTTCCTCGACAAGAACACTGAAGCTTTCTTT,CASSFLDKNTEAFF
-,-,TRBV6-5,TRBJ2-1,TGTGCCAGCACGGGGGATAATGAGCAGTTCTTC,CASTGDNEQFF
TRBD1,-,TRBV6-1,TRBJ2-5,TGTGCCAGCAGTGAGGGGACAGGGGGCGTAGAGACCCAGTACTTC,CASSEGTGGVETQYF
-,-,TRBV18,TRBJ2-7,TGTGCCAGCTCACCCCAGGACGGAGGTGGCTACGAGCAGTACTTC,CASSPQDGGGYEQYF
-,-,TRBV18,TRBJ1-2,TGTGCCAGCTCTCCGGAAGGGGCGTATGGCTACACCTTC,CASSPEGAYGYTF
TRBD1,-,TRBV6-5,TRBJ2-5,TGTGCCAGCAGTTACTCCCCCGGGACAGGGGACGAGACCCAGTACTTC,CASSYSPGTGDETQYF
-,-,TRBV24-1,TRBJ1-3,TGTGCCACCATGGACACCTCTGGAAACACCATATATTTT,CATMDTSGNTIYF
TRBD1,-,TRBV2,TRBJ1-4,TGTGCCAGCAGCACAGCGCGGCCCGGGACAGCCAATGAAAAACTGTTTTTT,CASSTARPGTANEKLFF
TRBD2,few,TRBV29-1,TRBJ2-2,TGCAGCGTTCAGGGACGGGGGGACACCGGGGAGCTGTTTTTT,CSVQGRGDTGELFF
-,-,TRBV2,TRBJ1-2,TGTGCCAGCAGAGTTGGACAGCTGCGGGGCTACACCTTC,CASRVGQLRGYTF
TRBD1,once,TRBV5-1,TRBJ2-5,TGCGCCAGCAGCCTCCCGACAGGGCCCCAAGAGACCCAGTACTTC,CASSLPTGPQETQYF
-,-,TRBV6-5,TRBJ2-5,TGTGCCAGCAGTTACTCGTCAGGACAAGAGACCCAGTACTTC,CASSYSSGQETQYF
-,once,TRBV2,TRBJ1-2,TGTGCCAGCAGTGAGCCAGATGGCTACACCTTC,CASSEPDGYTF
TRBD2,-,TRBV6-5,TRBJ2-2,TGTGCCAGCAGGCTAGCGGTGAACACCGGGGAGCTGTTTTTT,CASRLAVNTGELFF
-,-,TRBV5-4,TRBJ1-3,TGTGCCAGCAGCCCCGAGGGAGCTGGAAACACCATATATTTT,CASSPEGAGNTIYF
-,-,TRBV19,TRBJ1-1,TGTGCCAGCTCGGGATCGAGGAACACTGAAGCTTTCTTT,CASSGSRNTEAFF
-,-,TRBV28,TRBJ2-1,TGTGCCAGCAGTGGCCCGAGTACCCCCTTCGGGTATGAGCAGTTCTTC,CASSGPSTPFGYEQFF
-,-,TRBV7-8,TRBJ1-4,TGTGCCAGCAGCTTAGCCATTAATGAAAAACTGTTTTTT,CASSLAINEKLFF
-,-,TRBV11-2,TRBJ2-2,TGTGCCAGCAGCCCCCTTCGGGACACCGGGGAGCTGTTTTTT,CASSPLRDTGELFF
-,-,TRBV2,TRBJ2-5,TGTGCCAGCAGTGTGGTTGGCCCGAGGGAGACCCAGTACTTC,CASSVVGPRETQYF
-,-,TRBV6-1,TRBJ1-2,TGTGCCAGCAGTGAAGACAGGGCTTATGGCTACACCTTC,CASSEDRAYGYTF
TRBD1,few,TRBV5-4,TRBJ1-2,TGTGCCAGCAGCTTGGCCAATGCAGGGGGCACGGGTGGCTACACCTTC,CASSLANAGGTGGYTF
TRBD1,-,TRBV18,TRBJ2-1,TGTGCCAGCTCACCACCGGCAGGGGGCCTTTACAATGAGCAGTTCTTC,CASSPPAGGLYNEQFF
-,-,TRBV28,TRBJ1-5,TGTGCCAGCAGTTTATTTCGGGGGGAAAATCAGCCCCAGCATTTT,CASSLFRGENQPQHF